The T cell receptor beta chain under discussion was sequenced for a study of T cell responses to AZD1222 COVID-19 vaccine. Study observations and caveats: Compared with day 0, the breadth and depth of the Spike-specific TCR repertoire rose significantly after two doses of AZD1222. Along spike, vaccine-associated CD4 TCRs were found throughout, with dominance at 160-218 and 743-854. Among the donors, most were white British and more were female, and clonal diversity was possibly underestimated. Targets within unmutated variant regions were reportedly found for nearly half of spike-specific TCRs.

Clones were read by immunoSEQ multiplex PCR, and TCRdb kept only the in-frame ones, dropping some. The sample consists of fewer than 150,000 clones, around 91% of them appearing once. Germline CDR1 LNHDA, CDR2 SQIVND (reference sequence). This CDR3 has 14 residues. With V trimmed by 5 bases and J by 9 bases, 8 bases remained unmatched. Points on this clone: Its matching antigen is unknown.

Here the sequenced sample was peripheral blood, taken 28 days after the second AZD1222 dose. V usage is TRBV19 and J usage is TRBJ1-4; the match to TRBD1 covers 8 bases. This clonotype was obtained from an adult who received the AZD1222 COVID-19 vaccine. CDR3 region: CASSPDRTGKKLFF. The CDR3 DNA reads TGTGCCAGTAGTCCTGATAGGACAGGGAAAAAACTGTTTTTT. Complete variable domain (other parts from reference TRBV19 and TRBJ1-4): DGGITQSPKYLFRKEGQNVTLSCEQNLNHDAMYWYRQDPGQGLRLIYYSQIVNDFQKGDIAEGYSVSREKKESFPLTVTSAQKNPTAFYLCASSPDRTGKKLFFGSGTQLSVL.